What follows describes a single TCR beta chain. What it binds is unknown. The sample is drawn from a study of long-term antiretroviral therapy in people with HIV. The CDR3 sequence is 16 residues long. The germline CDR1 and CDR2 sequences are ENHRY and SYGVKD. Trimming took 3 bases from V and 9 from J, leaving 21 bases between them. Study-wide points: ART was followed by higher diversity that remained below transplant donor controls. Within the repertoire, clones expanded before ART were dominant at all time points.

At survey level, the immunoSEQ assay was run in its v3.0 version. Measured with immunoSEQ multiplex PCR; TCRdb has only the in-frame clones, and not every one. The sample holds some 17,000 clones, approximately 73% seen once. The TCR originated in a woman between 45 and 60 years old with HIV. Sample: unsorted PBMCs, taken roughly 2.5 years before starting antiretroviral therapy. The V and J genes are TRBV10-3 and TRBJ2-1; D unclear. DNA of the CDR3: TGTGCCATCAGTGACGGTAAAGAATGGAGTCGGGTTGAGCAGTTCTTC. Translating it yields CAISDGKEWSRVEQFF.